Below are 3 T cell receptor beta chains sequenced from a single sample in a study of technical replicates of blood from a few donors. The method was immunoSEQ multiplex PCR; TCRdb's version includes in-frame clones alone and lacks a portion of them. The sample lists 62,000 or so clones, around 87% seen once, with about 5.1% in the top ten. Sample: PBMCs. All receptors come from a human donor in good health. Some clones in this sample may be carry-over from other donors' samples.

The chain is built from TRBV7-2 and TRBJ1-5, with D hard to call. The germline V gene has CDR1 SGHTA and CDR2 FQGNSA. The CDR3 has 14 residues. The ends were cut back, 5 bases at V and 6 bases at J, with 14 bases in the middle. CDR3 loop: CASSERHVPQPQHF. For the CDR3, the DNA is TGTGCCAGCAGCGAGCGGCATGTTCCTCAGCCCCAGCATTTT.

The chain couples TRBV13 to TRBJ2-7; possible D gene TRBD1, 5 bases. This CDR3 is 14 amino acids long. V was shortened by 1 base and J by 5 bases, with 12 bases between the two germline ends. Germline assignment: CDR1 PRHDT and CDR2 FYEKMQ (reference sequence). CDR3 coding DNA: TGTGCCAGCAGCTTAGAAGGGGTCGACCACGAGCAGTACTTC. Protein product: CASSLEGVDHEQYF.

The chain couples TRBV7-8 to TRBJ2-1; TRBD2 agrees at 12 bases. V shed 5 bases, J shed 6 bases, and the junction held 23 bases outside the gene matches. Germline CDR1 is SGHVS and CDR2 is FQNEAQ. This CDR3 region has 21 residues. CDR3 sequence: CASSQVRGLAGAPIIGNEQFF. Here the CDR3 DNA reads TGTGCCAGCAGCCAGGTCAGGGGACTAGCGGGCGCCCCGATAATAGGCAATGAGCAGTTCTTC.